The 17 T cell receptor beta chains in this list originate from one sample, sequenced in a study of breast tumors, draining lymph nodes, adjacent tissues. Via MiXCR, TCRdb re-called the multiplex PCR reads, giving one row per CDR3 protein. The table has about 200,000 distinct CDR3 sequences, under 40% seen once. Axillary draining lymph nodes of breast cancer patients supplied the node samples. The sequencing sample was made of axillary lymph node tissue. The receptors were gathered from a female donor with breast cancer. Some clones in this sample may be carry-over from other donors' samples.

The chain combines TRBV20-1 with TRBJ2-3; 7 bases align to TRBD2. V trimming: 3 bases; J trimming: 5 bases; junction bases outside the gene matches: 8. There are 14 residues in the CDR3. CDR1 DFQATT and CDR2 SNEGSKA come from the germline V gene (reference sequence). The CDR3 region has the DNA TGCAGTGCTAGCGTGGCGGGAGTGGTAGATACGCAGTATTTT. This sequence encodes CSASVAGVVDTQYF.

This clonotype was seen many times. The chain joins TRBV7-2 to TRBJ2-4; no firm D call. The germline V gene has CDR1 SGHTA and CDR2 FQGNSA. Trimming left V 3 bases short and J 7 bases short, with 4 bases between. The CDR3 has 11 amino acids. Here the CDR3 DNA reads TGTGCCAGCAGCTTTGATAACATTCAGTACTTC. This encodes CASSFDNIQYF.

The chain links TRBV6-2 or TRBV6-3 to TRBJ1-1, with D uncertain. The CDR3 runs 12 residues. Trimming shortened V by 8 bases and J by 4 bases, and 11 bases separated the two germline ends. Germline-derived CDR1 and CDR2 are MNHEY and SVGEGT. CDR3 DNA sequence: TGTGCCAGCGCTAGGGAGTTCACTGAAGCTTTCTTT. Its protein product is CASAREFTEAFF.

This clonotype was recorded once. The chain employs TRBV7-9 and TRBJ2-1; TRBD2 matches at 8 bases. CDR3 length equals 16 residues. Losses at the gene ends were 6 bases for V and 8 bases for J; bases not matched to a gene: 15. Germline CDR1 SEHNR, CDR2 FQNEAQ (reference sequence). The CDR3 bases are TGTGCCAGCAGTGCTAGTGATAGCGGGGTGGGCGATGAGCAGTTCTTC. The encoded protein is CASSASDSGVGDEQFF.

This clonotype was found many times. This chain joins TRBV10-2 and TRBJ1-5, with a possible D match to TRBD1 (5 bases). Germline assignment: CDR1 WSHSY and CDR2 SAAADI. Trimming removed 5 bases at V and 4 bases at J, with 9 bases between. The CDR3 contains 13 residues. DNA for the CDR3: TGCGCCAGCAGTCTACAGGTTAATCAGCCCCAGCATTTT. It translates to CASSLQVNQPQHF.

The chain has TRBV5-1 and TRBJ2-5; 11 bases line up with TRBD2. The germline CDR1 and CDR2 sequences are SGHRS and YFSETQ. This CDR3 region has 15 residues. V lost 1 base and J lost 5; bases outside the gene matches: 4. CDR3 in amino acids: CASSLPSGGPETQYF. The CDR3 DNA is TGCGCCAGCAGCTTGCCTAGCGGGGGGCCGGAGACCCAGTACTTC.

As concerns this clonotype: A read error may produce the germline difference seen at one junction end. This chain uses TRBV7-9 with TRBJ2-3; 9 bases are shared with TRBD2. Per germline, CDR1 SEHNR and CDR2 FQNEAQ (reference sequence). This CDR3 region has 17 residues. CDR3 bases: TGTGCCAGCAGCTTAGCGCTTGGGACTAGCCTCACAGATCCGCAGTATTTT. Amino acid sequence: CASSLALGTSLTDPQYF.

This clonotype was counted at least ten times. The gene calls are TRBV7-4 and TRBJ2-1; tentatively, D is TRBD1 (5 bases). The CDR3 sequence is 14 residues long. The V end lost 7 bases, the J end lost 4 bases, and 14 bases lay between the germline ends. Germline-derived CDR1 and CDR2 are SGHVT and SQSDAQ. CDR3 sequence reads: CASTPRTPYNEQFF. The DNA of the CDR3 is TGTGCCAGCACCCCCCGGACACCGTACAATGAGCAGTTCTTC. Full variable domain (remainder filled in from reference TRBV7-4 and TRBJ2-1): GAGVSQSPRYKVAKRGRDVALRCDSISGHVTLYWYRQTLGQGSEVLTYSQSDAQRDKSGRPSGRFSAERPERSVSTLKIQRTEQGDSAVYLCASTPRTPYNEQFFGPGTRLTVL.

About this clonotype: This may stem from a read error, because a much larger clone lies one nucleotide away. This rearrangement joins TRBV14 to TRBJ2-1, with TRBD1 matching over 11 bases. J gave up 7 bases and V 4 bases, and 6 bases lay outside the gene matches. The CDR3 is 15 residues long. Germline loops: CDR1 SGHDN, CDR2 FVKESK. CDR3 nucleotides: TGTGCCAGCAGCCTTGGGACAGGGGGTGATAATGAGCAGTTCTTC. It encodes CASSLGTGGDNEQFF.

The chain links TRBV29-1 to TRBJ1-6; 8 nucleotides align to TRBD1. Germline V gives CDR1 SQVTM, CDR2 ANQGSEA. V lost 4 bases to trimming and J lost 7 bases; unmatched junction nucleotides: 6. This CDR3 has 14 residues. In nucleotides, the CDR3 is TGCAGCGTTGTTACAGGGGGTCGAAATTCACCCCTCCACTTT. It encodes CSVVTGGRNSPLHF.

This clonotype appeared many times. V is TRBV5-5 and J is TRBJ2-7; perhaps TRBD1 as D (6 bases). The CDR3 is 17 amino acids. The germline V gene encodes CDR1 SGHKS and CDR2 YYEKEE (reference sequence). V was pared by 3 bases and J by 2 bases, with 21 bases between. In nucleotides, the CDR3 is TGTGCCAGCAGCTCAGACCCCGGGACACTTAACACCTACGAGCAGTACTTC. Protein product: CASSSDPGTLNTYEQYF. Combining the CDR3 with reference TRBV5-5 and TRBJ2-7 gives the whole variable domain DAGVTQSPTHLIKTRGQQVTLRCSPISGHKSVSWYQQVLGQGPQFIFQYYEKEERGRGNFPDRFSARQFPNYSSELNVNALLLGDSALYLCASSSDPGTLNTYEQYFGPGTRLTVT.

This clonotype was observed at least ten times. One base away lies a much larger clone, so this may be a sequencing read error. In DNA form, the CDR3 reads TGCAGTGCCAAGACTAGCGGGAGTTGGACTGAGCAGTTCTTC. This translates into CSAKTSGSWTEQFF. This chain links TRBV20-1 with TRBJ2-1, with 12 bases matching TRBD2. V trimming: 6 bases; J trimming: 9 bases; junction bases outside the gene matches: 9. The CDR3 length is 14 residues. CDR1 is DFQATT and CDR2 is SNEGSKA in the germline V gene (reference sequence).

There are many counts of this clonotype. This chain uses TRBV24-1 with TRBJ2-1; D call uncertain. The CDR3 has 13 residues. V lost 6 bases and J 7 bases, leaving 12 bases between the germline ends. Germline assignment: CDR1 KGHDR and CDR2 SFDVKD. CDR3 sequence reads: CATSSAGRNEQFF. The CDR3 region has the DNA TGTGCCACCAGTTCTGCCGGGCGGAATGAGCAGTTCTTC.

This clonotype showed up many times. The chain recombines TRBV29-1 with TRBJ1-4; D unclear. The length of the CDR3 is 10 residues. Germline V gene data show CDR1 as SQVTM and CDR2 as ANQGSEA. V was shortened by 7 bases and J by 5 bases, with 5 bases between the two germline ends. This CDR3 is CSAGNEKLFF. The CDR3, as DNA: TGCAGCGCTGGAAATGAAAAACTGTTTTTT.

The CDR3 reads CASRRTTGGIAYEQYF. Written as DNA, the CDR3 is TGTGCCAGCAGACGTACCACAGGGGGAATAGCCTACGAGCAGTACTTC. The chain carries TRBV5-5 and TRBJ2-7; 8 bases match TRBD1. The CDR3 consists of 16 residues. Germline V gives CDR1 SGHKS, CDR2 YYEKEE (reference sequence). Trimming at V came to 5 bases and at J to 2 bases, leaving 12 bases not matched to a gene. Full variable domain (missing parts from reference TRBV5-5 and TRBJ2-7): DAGVTQSPTHLIKTRGQQVTLRCSPISGHKSVSWYQQVLGQGPQFIFQYYEKEERGRGNFPDRFSARQFPNYSSELNVNALLLGDSALYLCASRRTTGGIAYEQYFGPGTRLTVT.

At least ten counts were recorded for this clonotype. This chain links TRBV7-9 with TRBJ2-1, with a weak D call TRBD1 (6 bases). V was trimmed by 1 base and J by 8 bases, leaving 12 bases between them. The CDR3 spans 14 residues. The germline V gene encodes CDR1 SEHNR and CDR2 FQNEAQ (reference sequence). The CDR3 region is CASSLGQGMDEQFF. Here the CDR3 DNA reads TGTGCCAGCAGCTTAGGCCAGGGGATGGATGAGCAGTTCTTC.

This clonotype was picked up one time. Since no conserved phenylalanine or tryptophan closes the CDR3, a read error is the likely cause. It is unclear where the CDR3 begins or ends on the DNA, so no DNA is shown, and the CDR3 is as TCRdb lists it. V usage is TRBV19 and J usage is TRBJ1-6; no check of the table's D call, TRBD1, against the DNA was made. The CDR3 contains 8 residues when both ends are counted. Germline CDR1 and CDR2: LNHDA and SQIVND (reference sequence). CDR3 sequence reads: CASSPDRI.